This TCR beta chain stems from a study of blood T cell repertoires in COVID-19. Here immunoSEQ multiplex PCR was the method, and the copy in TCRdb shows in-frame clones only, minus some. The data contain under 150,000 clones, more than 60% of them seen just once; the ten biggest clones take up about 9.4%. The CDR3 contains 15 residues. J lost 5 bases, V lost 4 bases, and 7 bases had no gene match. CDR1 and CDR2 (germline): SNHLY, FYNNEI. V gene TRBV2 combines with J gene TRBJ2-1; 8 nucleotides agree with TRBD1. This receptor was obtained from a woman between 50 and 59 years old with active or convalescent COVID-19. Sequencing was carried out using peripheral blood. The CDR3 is CASSGQGLGNNEQFF. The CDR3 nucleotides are TGTGCCAGCAGTGGACAGGGGTTGGGGAACAATGAGCAGTTCTTC.